This TCR beta chain derives from a study of blood T cells in healthy people across ages. Germline V CDR1 and CDR2: SGDLS, YYNGEE. With 3 bases removed from V and 6 bases from J, the gap between germline ends came to 11 bases. The CDR3 extends over 13 amino acids. This clonotype was detected a few times. With a J-beta primer mix and a sample-barcoded 5' primer, a second PCR ran roughly 6 to 11 cycles. TCRdb independently ran MiXCR on the 5' RACE reads; one entry per CDR3 protein. The sample has about 620,000 distinct CDR3 sequences, under 65% seen once. Sequenced material: blood. This receptor was obtained from a woman aged 80 or over in good health. V is TRBV9 and J is TRBJ2-3; D might be TRBD2 (6 bases). The CDR3 is CASSGVEGDTQYF. The CDR3 DNA reads as TGTGCCAGCAGCGGAGTGGAGGGGGATACGCAGTATTTT.